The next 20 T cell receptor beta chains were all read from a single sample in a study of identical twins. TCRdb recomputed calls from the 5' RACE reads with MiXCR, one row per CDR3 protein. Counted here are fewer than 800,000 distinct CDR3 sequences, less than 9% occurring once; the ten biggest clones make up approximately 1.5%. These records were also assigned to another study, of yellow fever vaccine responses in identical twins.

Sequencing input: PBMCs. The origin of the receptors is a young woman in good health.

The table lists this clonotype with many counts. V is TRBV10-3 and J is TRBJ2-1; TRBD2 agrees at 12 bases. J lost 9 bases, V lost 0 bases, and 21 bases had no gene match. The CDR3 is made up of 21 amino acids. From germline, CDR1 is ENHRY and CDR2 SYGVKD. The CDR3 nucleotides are TGTGCCATCAGTGAGTCGACGACACCCGAGACTAGCGGGAGAGGTTCGGGTGAGCAGTTCTTC. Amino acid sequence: CAISESTTPETSGRGSGEQFF.

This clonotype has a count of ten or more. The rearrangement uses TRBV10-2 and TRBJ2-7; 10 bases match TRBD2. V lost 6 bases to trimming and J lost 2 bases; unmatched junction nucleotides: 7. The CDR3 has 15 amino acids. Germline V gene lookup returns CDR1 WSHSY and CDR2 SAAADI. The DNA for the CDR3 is TGCGCCAGCAGAGCAGGGACTAGCGCGACCTACGAGCAGTACTTC. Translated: CASRAGTSATYEQYF.

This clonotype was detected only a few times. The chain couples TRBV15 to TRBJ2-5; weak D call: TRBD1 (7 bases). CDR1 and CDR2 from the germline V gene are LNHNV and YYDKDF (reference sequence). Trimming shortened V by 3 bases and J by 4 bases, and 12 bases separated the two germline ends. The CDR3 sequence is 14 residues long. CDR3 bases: TGTGCCACCAGCAGGACAGGGAGGTCAGAGACCCAGTACTTC. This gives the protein CATSRTGRSETQYF.

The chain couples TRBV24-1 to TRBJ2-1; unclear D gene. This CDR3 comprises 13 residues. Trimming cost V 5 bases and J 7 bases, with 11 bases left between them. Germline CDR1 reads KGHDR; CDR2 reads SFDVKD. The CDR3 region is CATSATVGNEQFF. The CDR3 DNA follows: TGTGCCACCAGTGCTACGGTTGGTAATGAGCAGTTCTTC.

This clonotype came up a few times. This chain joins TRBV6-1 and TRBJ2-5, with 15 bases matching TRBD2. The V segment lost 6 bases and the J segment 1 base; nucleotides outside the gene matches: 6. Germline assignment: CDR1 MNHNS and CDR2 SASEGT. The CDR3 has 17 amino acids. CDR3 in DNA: TGTGCCAGCAGCTTCCAGGGACTAGCGGGGGGCCAAGAGACCCAGTACTTC. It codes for CASSFQGLAGGQETQYF.

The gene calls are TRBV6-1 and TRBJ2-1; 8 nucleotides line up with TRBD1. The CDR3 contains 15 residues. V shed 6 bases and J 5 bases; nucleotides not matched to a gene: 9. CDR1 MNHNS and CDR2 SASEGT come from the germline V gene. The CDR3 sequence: CASRIDRGGNNEQFF. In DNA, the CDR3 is TGTGCCAGCAGAATAGACAGGGGTGGTAACAATGAGCAGTTCTTC.

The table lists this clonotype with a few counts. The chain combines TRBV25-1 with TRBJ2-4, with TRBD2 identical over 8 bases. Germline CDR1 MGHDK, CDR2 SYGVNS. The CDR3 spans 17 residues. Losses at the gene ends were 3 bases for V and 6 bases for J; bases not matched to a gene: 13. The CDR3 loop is CASSDKGSGSFLNIQYF. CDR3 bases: TGTGCCAGCAGTGATAAGGGAAGCGGGAGCTTCCTAAACATTCAGTACTTC.

In nucleotides, the CDR3 is TGCGCCAGCAGCCTGGGGTCTGGGGGATTGGACGAGCAGTACTTC. As protein: CASSLGSGGLDEQYF. The rearrangement links TRBV5-1 to TRBJ2-7; D may be TRBD1 or TRBD2 (5 bases each). V was cut by 4 bases and J by 5 bases, with 19 bases left in between. Germline loops: CDR1 SGHRS, CDR2 YFSETQ. The CDR3 sequence is 15 residues long.

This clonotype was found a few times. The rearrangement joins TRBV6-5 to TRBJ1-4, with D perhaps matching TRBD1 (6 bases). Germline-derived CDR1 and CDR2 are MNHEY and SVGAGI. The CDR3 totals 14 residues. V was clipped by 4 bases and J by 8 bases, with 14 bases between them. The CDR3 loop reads CASSWVRGGEKLFF. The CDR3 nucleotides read TGTGCCAGCAGTTGGGTCAGGGGAGGAGAAAAACTGTTTTTT.

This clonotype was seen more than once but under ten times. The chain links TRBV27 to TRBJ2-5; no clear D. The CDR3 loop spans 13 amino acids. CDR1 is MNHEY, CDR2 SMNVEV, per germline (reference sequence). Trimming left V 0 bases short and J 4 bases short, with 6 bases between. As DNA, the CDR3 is TGTGCCAGCAGTTTATCGATGAGAGAGACCCAGTACTTC. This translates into CASSLSMRETQYF.

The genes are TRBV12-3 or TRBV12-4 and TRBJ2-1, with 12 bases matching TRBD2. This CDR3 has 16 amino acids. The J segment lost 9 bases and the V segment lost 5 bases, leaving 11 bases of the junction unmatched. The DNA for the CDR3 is TGTGCCAGCAGTCGCCGACTAGCGGGAGATGGTGGTGAGCAGTTCTTC. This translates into CASSRRLAGDGGEQFF.

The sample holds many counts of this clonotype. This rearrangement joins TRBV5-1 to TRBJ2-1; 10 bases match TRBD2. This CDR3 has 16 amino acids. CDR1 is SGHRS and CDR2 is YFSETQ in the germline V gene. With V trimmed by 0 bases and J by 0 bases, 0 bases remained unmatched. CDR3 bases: TGCGCCAGCAGCTTGGTAGCGGGGGGCTCCTACAATGAGCAGTTCTTC. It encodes CASSLVAGGSYNEQFF.

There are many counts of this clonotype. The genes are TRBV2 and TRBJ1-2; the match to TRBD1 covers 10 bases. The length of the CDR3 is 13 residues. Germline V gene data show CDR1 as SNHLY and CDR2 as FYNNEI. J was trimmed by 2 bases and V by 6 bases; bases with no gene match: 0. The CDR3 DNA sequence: TGTGCCAGCAGGGACAGGGGGAACTATGGCTACACCTTC. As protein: CASRDRGNYGYTF.

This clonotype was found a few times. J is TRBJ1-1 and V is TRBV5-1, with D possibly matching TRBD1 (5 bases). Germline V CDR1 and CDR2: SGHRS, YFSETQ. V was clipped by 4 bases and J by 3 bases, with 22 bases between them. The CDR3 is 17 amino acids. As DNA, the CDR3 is TGCGCCAGCAGCCCCGGAGGCGGGGGGTTTTTGTACACTGAAGCTTTCTTT. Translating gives CASSPGGGGFLYTEAFF.

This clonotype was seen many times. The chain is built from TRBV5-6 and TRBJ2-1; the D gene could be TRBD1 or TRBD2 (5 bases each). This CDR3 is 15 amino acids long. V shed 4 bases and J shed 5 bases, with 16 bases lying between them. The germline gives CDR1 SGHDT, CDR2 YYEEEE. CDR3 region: CASSLKREGDNEQFF. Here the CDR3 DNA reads TGTGCCAGCAGCCTGAAGAGGGAAGGGGACAATGAGCAGTTCTTC.

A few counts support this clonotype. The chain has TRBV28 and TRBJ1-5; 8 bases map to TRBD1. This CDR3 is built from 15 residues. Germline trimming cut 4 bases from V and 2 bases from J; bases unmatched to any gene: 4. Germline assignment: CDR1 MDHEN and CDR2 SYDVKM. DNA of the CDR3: TGTGCCAGCAGTTCTTCAGGGGGCGGCAATCAGCCCCAGCATTTT. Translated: CASSSSGGGNQPQHF. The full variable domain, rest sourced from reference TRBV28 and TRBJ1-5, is DVKVTQSSRYLVKRTGEKVFLECVQDMDHENMFWYRQDPGLGLRLIYFSYDVKMKEKGDIPEGYSVSREKKERFSLILESASTNQTSMYLCASSSSGGGNQPQHFGDGTRLSIL.

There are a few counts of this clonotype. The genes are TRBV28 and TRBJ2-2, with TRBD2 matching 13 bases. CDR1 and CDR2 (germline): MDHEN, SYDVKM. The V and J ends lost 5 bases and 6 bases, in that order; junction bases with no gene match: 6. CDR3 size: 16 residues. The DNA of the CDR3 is TGTGCCAGCAGTACAAGACTAGCGGGAGGCTCCGGGGAGCTGTTTTTT. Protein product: CASSTRLAGGSGELFF.

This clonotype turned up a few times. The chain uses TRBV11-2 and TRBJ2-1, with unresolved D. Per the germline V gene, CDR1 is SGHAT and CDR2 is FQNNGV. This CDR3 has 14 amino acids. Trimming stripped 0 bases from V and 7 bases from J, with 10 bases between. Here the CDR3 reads CASSLDVDLNEQFF. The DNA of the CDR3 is TGTGCCAGCAGCTTAGATGTGGACCTGAATGAGCAGTTCTTC. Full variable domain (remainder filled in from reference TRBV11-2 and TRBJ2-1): EAGVAQSPRYKIIEKRQSVAFWCNPISGHATLYWYQQILGQGPKLLIQFQNNGVVDDSQLPKDRFSAERLKGVDSTLKIQPAKLEDSAVYLCASSLDVDLNEQFFGPGTRLTVL.

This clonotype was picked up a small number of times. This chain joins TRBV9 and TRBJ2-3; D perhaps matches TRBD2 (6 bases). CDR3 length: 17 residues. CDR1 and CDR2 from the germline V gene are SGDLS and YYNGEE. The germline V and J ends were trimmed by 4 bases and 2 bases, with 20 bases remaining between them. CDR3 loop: CASSSIGKGLVTDTQYF. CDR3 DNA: TGTGCCAGCAGCTCGATCGGAAAGGGACTCGTCACAGATACGCAGTATTTT. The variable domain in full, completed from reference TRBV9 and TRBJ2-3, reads DSGVTQTPKHLITATGQRVTLRCSPRSGDLSVYWYQQSLDQGLQFLIQYYNGEERAKGNILERFSAQQFPDLHSELNLSSLELGDSALYFCASSSIGKGLVTDTQYFGPGTRLTVL.

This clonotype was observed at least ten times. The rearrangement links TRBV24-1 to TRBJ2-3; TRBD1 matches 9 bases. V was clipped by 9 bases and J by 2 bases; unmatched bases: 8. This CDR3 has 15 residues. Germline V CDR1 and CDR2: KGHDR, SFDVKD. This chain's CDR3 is CATGMGQGTTDTQYF. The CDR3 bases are TGTGCCACCGGGATGGGACAGGGCACCACAGATACGCAGTATTTT.